This is a list of T cell receptor beta chains from one sample in a study of control samples from healthy donors and cancer patients. TCRdb keeps only in-frame clones here, not all; method: immunoSEQ multiplex PCR. This table holds 70,000 to 75,000 clones, roughly 90% found once. Specimen: blood. Receptors originate from a woman aged 45-59 years in good health. Both conserved end residues are part of each CDR3. The D gene is left open where the match is weak. Part of the rows lack a size; the others show once, few, many or a class for expanded clones.

v_gene: TRBV28; abundance: few; j_gene: TRBJ1-4; d_gene: TRBD1; CDR3nt: TGTGCCAGCAGTGAAGGACAGGGGACGTTCCGCCTGGCAAAACTGTTTTTT; CDR3aa: CASSEGQGTFRLAKLFF
v_gene: TRBV10-3; abundance: -; j_gene: TRBJ2-2; d_gene: -; CDR3nt: TGTGCCATCAGGGGGGGCTGGGGTTCTGGGACCGGGGAGCTGTTTTTT; CDR3aa: CAIRGGWGSGTGELFF
v_gene: TRBV5-4; abundance: -; j_gene: TRBJ1-1; d_gene: -; CDR3nt: TGTGCCAGCAGCTGGGGGGTCTTGAACACTGAAGCTTTCTTT; CDR3aa: CASSWGVLNTEAFF
v_gene: TRBV11-2; abundance: -; j_gene: TRBJ2-1; d_gene: -; CDR3nt: TGTGCCAGCAACCGGGAGAGGGGCGAGCAGTTCTTC; CDR3aa: CASNRERGEQFF
v_gene: TRBV7-2; abundance: -; j_gene: TRBJ1-2; d_gene: TRBD1; CDR3nt: TGTGCCAGCAGCCTCGGGACAGGAAACTATGGCTACACCTTC; CDR3aa: CASSLGTGNYGYTF
v_gene: TRBV28; abundance: -; j_gene: TRBJ2-1; d_gene: -; CDR3nt: TGTGCCAGCAGTTTCCTCTACAATGAGCAGTTCTTC; CDR3aa: CASSFLYNEQFF
v_gene: TRBV7-9; abundance: -; j_gene: TRBJ2-3; d_gene: TRBD2; CDR3nt: TGTGCCAGCAGCCTGGGACTAGCGGGGAGTACAGATACGCAGTATTTT; CDR3aa: CASSLGLAGSTDTQYF
v_gene: TRBV27; abundance: -; j_gene: TRBJ2-3; d_gene: TRBD2; CDR3nt: TGTGCCAGCAATAGCGGGAGCACAGATACGCAGTATTTT; CDR3aa: CASNSGSTDTQYF
v_gene: TRBV5-1; abundance: -; j_gene: TRBJ2-7; d_gene: -; CDR3nt: TGCGCCAGCAGCTTGGGGCTAGCCCTCTACGAGCAGTACTTC; CDR3aa: CASSLGLALYEQYF
v_gene: TRBV3-1/TRBV3-2; abundance: -; j_gene: TRBJ2-1; d_gene: -; CDR3nt: TGTGCCAGCAGCCAAGGTGGGTCCTACAATGAGCAGTTCTTC; CDR3aa: CASSQGGSYNEQFF
v_gene: TRBV2; abundance: -; j_gene: TRBJ1-6; d_gene: -; CDR3nt: TGTGCCAGCAGTGAGGGCCTATTCTCACCCCTCCACTTT; CDR3aa: CASSEGLFSPLHF
v_gene: TRBV5-8; abundance: once; j_gene: TRBJ2-7; d_gene: TRBD2; CDR3nt: TGTGCCAGCAGCTTTTTGGGACTAGCGGGATTTGGGTCAAACGAGCAGTACTTC; CDR3aa: CASSFLGLAGFGSNEQYF
v_gene: TRBV15; abundance: -; j_gene: TRBJ2-1; d_gene: TRBD2; CDR3nt: TGTGCCACCAGCAAAAGTGCGGGAGATTGGAACAATGAGCAGTTCTTC; CDR3aa: CATSKSAGDWNNEQFF
v_gene: TRBV3-1/TRBV3-2; abundance: -; j_gene: TRBJ2-1; d_gene: TRBD2; CDR3nt: TGTGCCAGCAGAGGTGGGCGGGAGGGGTTTGAGCAGTTCTTC; CDR3aa: CASRGGREGFEQFF
v_gene: TRBV11-2; abundance: -; j_gene: TRBJ2-7; d_gene: TRBD2; CDR3nt: TGTGCCAGCAGCTTAGAAGCTAGCGGGAGCTCCTACGAGCAGTACTTC; CDR3aa: CASSLEASGSSYEQYF
v_gene: TRBV5-6; abundance: -; j_gene: TRBJ2-5; d_gene: -; CDR3nt: TGTGCCAGCAGCCGGGTTCAAGAGACCCAGTACTTC; CDR3aa: CASSRVQETQYF
v_gene: TRBV3-1/TRBV3-2; abundance: -; j_gene: TRBJ2-2; d_gene: -; CDR3nt: TGTGCCAGCAGCCATCCTAGGGGAATCGGGGAGCTGTTTTTT; CDR3aa: CASSHPRGIGELFF
v_gene: TRBV28; abundance: -; j_gene: TRBJ2-5; d_gene: -; CDR3nt: TGTGCCAGCACACCTCTGGACGGATACCAAGAGACCCAGTACTTC; CDR3aa: CASTPLDGYQETQYF
v_gene: TRBV19; abundance: -; j_gene: TRBJ2-7; d_gene: TRBD2; CDR3nt: TGTGCCACCAGAGATCGGGCGGGAGCCTACGAGCAGTACTTC; CDR3aa: CATRDRAGAYEQYF
v_gene: TRBV3-1/TRBV3-2; abundance: -; j_gene: TRBJ2-7; d_gene: TRBD2; CDR3nt: TGTGCCAGCAGCCAAACTAGCGACTACGAGCAGTACTTC; CDR3aa: CASSQTSDYEQYF
v_gene: TRBV2; abundance: -; j_gene: TRBJ2-2; d_gene: TRBD2; CDR3nt: TGTGCCAGCATACTACCGGGACTAGAAGCCGGGGAGCTGTTTTTT; CDR3aa: CASILPGLEAGELFF
v_gene: TRBV4-1; abundance: -; j_gene: TRBJ2-2; d_gene: -; CDR3nt: TGCGCCAGCAGCCAAGATCTGGGCGGGGCGAACACCGGGGAGCTGTTTTTT; CDR3aa: CASSQDLGGANTGELFF
v_gene: TRBV3-1/TRBV3-2; abundance: -; j_gene: TRBJ1-1; d_gene: -; CDR3nt: TGTGCCAGCAGCCAAGGGCAGGAACTCACTGAAGCTTTCTTT; CDR3aa: CASSQGQELTEAFF
v_gene: TRBV6-1; abundance: -; j_gene: TRBJ1-2; d_gene: -; CDR3nt: TGTGCCAGCAGTGAACTTAGGCTTCAGAGTGGCTACACCTTC; CDR3aa: CASSELRLQSGYTF
v_gene: TRBV3-1/TRBV3-2; abundance: few; j_gene: TRBJ2-5; d_gene: TRBD2; CDR3nt: TGTGCCAGCAGCCAAGGGGGGGCGGGAGGTTATCGAGAGACCCAGTACTTC; CDR3aa: CASSQGGAGGYRETQYF
v_gene: TRBV5-1; abundance: -; j_gene: TRBJ2-1; d_gene: TRBD2; CDR3nt: TGCGCCAGCAGCCCTTGGACTAGCGTCGATACCTACAATGAGCAGTTCTTC; CDR3aa: CASSPWTSVDTYNEQFF
v_gene: TRBV5-4; abundance: -; j_gene: TRBJ2-1; d_gene: -; CDR3nt: TGTGCCAGCAACGCGGGTCTAGTAGGGAATGAGCAGTTCTTC; CDR3aa: CASNAGLVGNEQFF
v_gene: TRBV2; abundance: -; j_gene: TRBJ1-2; d_gene: -; CDR3nt: TGTGCCAGCAGTGTAGGGGCAGGGGCTTATGGCTACACCTTC; CDR3aa: CASSVGAGAYGYTF
v_gene: TRBV21-1; abundance: -; j_gene: TRBJ1-2; d_gene: -; CDR3nt: TGTGCCAGCGGTCGACAGGGATTGGGAGGCTACACCTTC; CDR3aa: CASGRQGLGGYTF
v_gene: TRBV20-1; abundance: -; j_gene: TRBJ2-7; d_gene: -; CDR3nt: TGCAGTGCTAGTAATCGGGGTACCTACGAGCAGTACTTC; CDR3aa: CSASNRGTYEQYF
v_gene: TRBV19; abundance: -; j_gene: TRBJ2-2; d_gene: -; CDR3nt: TGTGCCAGCGGTACCCAACATAGGGGCCACACCGGGGAGCTGTTTTTT; CDR3aa: CASGTQHRGHTGELFF
v_gene: TRBV9; abundance: few; j_gene: TRBJ2-1; d_gene: TRBD2; CDR3nt: TGTGCCAGCAGCGCGGGACTACAAAACAATGAGCAGTTCTTC; CDR3aa: CASSAGLQNNEQFF
v_gene: TRBV5-6; abundance: -; j_gene: TRBJ1-4; d_gene: TRBD1; CDR3nt: TGTGCCAGCAGCTTTAGACAGGGGCCCTCTGCAACTAATGAAAAACTGTTTTTT; CDR3aa: CASSFRQGPSATNEKLFF
v_gene: TRBV24-1; abundance: -; j_gene: TRBJ1-1; d_gene: TRBD1; CDR3nt: TGTGCCACCAGAACAGGGGAGGGCACTGAAGCTTTCTTT; CDR3aa: CATRTGEGTEAFF
v_gene: TRBV28; abundance: -; j_gene: TRBJ2-1; d_gene: -; CDR3nt: TGTGCCAGCAGTTTACTAGATGAGCAGTTCTTC; CDR3aa: CASSLLDEQFF
v_gene: TRBV5-6; abundance: -; j_gene: TRBJ1-1; d_gene: -; CDR3nt: TGTGCCAGCAGCTTGGCGGGGGTCACTGAAGCTTTCTTT; CDR3aa: CASSLAGVTEAFF
v_gene: TRBV6-5; abundance: -; j_gene: TRBJ2-5; d_gene: TRBD2; CDR3nt: TGTGCCAGCACTCGACTAGCAGGCCAAGAGACCCAGTACTTC; CDR3aa: CASTRLAGQETQYF
v_gene: TRBV4-1; abundance: -; j_gene: TRBJ1-1; d_gene: -; CDR3nt: TGCGCCAGCAGCCAAGTAGAGGGATCTGAAGCTTTCTTT; CDR3aa: CASSQVEGSEAFF
v_gene: TRBV4-1; abundance: few; j_gene: TRBJ1-5; d_gene: TRBD1; CDR3nt: TGCGCCAGCAGTCGGGACAGTTCGGGCAATCAGCCCCAGCATTTT; CDR3aa: CASSRDSSGNQPQHF
v_gene: TRBV2; abundance: -; j_gene: TRBJ1-4; d_gene: -; CDR3nt: TGTGCCAGCACCATAAAGAGGGATCGCGGCATTGGGTGGTATAATGAAAAACTGTTTTTT; CDR3aa: CASTIKRDRGIGWYNEKLFF
v_gene: TRBV12-3/TRBV12-4; abundance: -; j_gene: TRBJ2-2; d_gene: -; CDR3nt: TGTGCCAGCAGTTTCTCTGACGGGGAGCTGTTTTTT; CDR3aa: CASSFSDGELFF
v_gene: TRBV28; abundance: -; j_gene: TRBJ2-3; d_gene: TRBD2; CDR3nt: TGTGCCAGCAGTTCCGGACTAGGCGGCACAGATACGCAGTATTTT; CDR3aa: CASSSGLGGTDTQYF
v_gene: TRBV19; abundance: -; j_gene: TRBJ1-2; d_gene: -; CDR3nt: TGTGCCAGTAGTAAACCGGTCGGCGCGGGAGGACACACCTTC; CDR3aa: CASSKPVGAGGHTF
v_gene: TRBV7-2; abundance: -; j_gene: TRBJ2-1; d_gene: -; CDR3nt: TGTGCCAGCAGCTTAGCATCAGGGGGCGCGGGAGGGCGCAATGAGCAGTTCTTC; CDR3aa: CASSLASGGAGGRNEQFF
v_gene: TRBV6-5; abundance: -; j_gene: TRBJ2-1; d_gene: -; CDR3nt: TGTGCCAGCAGTTACCCACCCCCGGTCAGCGAGCAGTTCTTC; CDR3aa: CASSYPPPVSEQFF
v_gene: TRBV6-5; abundance: -; j_gene: TRBJ2-5; d_gene: -; CDR3nt: TGTGCCAGCAGGCCCAAGGGGTTGGGAGAGACCCAGTACTTC; CDR3aa: CASRPKGLGETQYF
v_gene: TRBV5-1; abundance: -; j_gene: TRBJ2-1; d_gene: TRBD1; CDR3nt: TGCGCCAGCAGCTTTAGACAGGGCTACAATGAGCAGTTCTTC; CDR3aa: CASSFRQGYNEQFF
v_gene: TRBV2; abundance: -; j_gene: TRBJ1-1; d_gene: -; CDR3nt: TGTGCCAGCAGTATGACAGCCCTTGAAGCTTTCTTT; CDR3aa: CASSMTALEAFF
v_gene: TRBV4-1; abundance: -; j_gene: TRBJ1-5; d_gene: TRBD1; CDR3nt: TGCGCCAGCAGCCAGACAGGGACCAATCAGCCCCAGCATTTT; CDR3aa: CASSQTGTNQPQHF
v_gene: TRBV6-6; abundance: -; j_gene: TRBJ1-1; d_gene: -; CDR3nt: TGTGCCAGCACCCCGGGGCGCAATCTGAACACTGAAGCTTTCTTT; CDR3aa: CASTPGRNLNTEAFF
v_gene: TRBV6-5; abundance: -; j_gene: TRBJ1-4; d_gene: -; CDR3nt: TGTGCGGGAGGTACGCCTCCTCCCAGTGAAAAACTGTTTTTT; CDR3aa: CAGGTPPPSEKLFF
v_gene: TRBV3-1/TRBV3-2; abundance: -; j_gene: TRBJ2-6; d_gene: TRBD2; CDR3nt: TGTGCCAGCAGCCGACTAGTACTAGCGGGTGGATTTGGGGCCAACGTCCTGACTTTC; CDR3aa: CASSRLVLAGGFGANVLTF
v_gene: TRBV7-9; abundance: -; j_gene: TRBJ1-2; d_gene: -; CDR3nt: TGTGCCAGCAGCCCGGGGGAGGGGCGTGGCTACACCTTC; CDR3aa: CASSPGEGRGYTF
v_gene: TRBV2; abundance: -; j_gene: TRBJ2-1; d_gene: -; CDR3nt: TGTGCCAGCAGTGAAGTTTTCGGGATTTACAATGAGCAGTTCTTC; CDR3aa: CASSEVFGIYNEQFF
v_gene: TRBV27; abundance: -; j_gene: TRBJ2-2; d_gene: -; CDR3nt: TGTGCCAGCAGTTTAATTTTGTTCGGATACGCCGGGGAGCTGTTTTTT; CDR3aa: CASSLILFGYAGELFF
v_gene: TRBV4-2; abundance: -; j_gene: TRBJ2-7; d_gene: -; CDR3nt: TGTGCCAGCAGCCAACTGGGGGAGTACGAGCAGTACTTC; CDR3aa: CASSQLGEYEQYF
v_gene: TRBV6-5; abundance: -; j_gene: TRBJ2-1; d_gene: TRBD1; CDR3nt: TGTGCCAGCAGTTACGTGACAGGGGGCTGGGATGAGCAGTTCTTC; CDR3aa: CASSYVTGGWDEQFF
v_gene: TRBV2; abundance: once; j_gene: TRBJ1-1; d_gene: -; CDR3nt: TGTGCCAGCAGTGATGTTATGGGTAACACTGAAGCTTTCTTT; CDR3aa: CASSDVMGNTEAFF
v_gene: TRBV28; abundance: -; j_gene: TRBJ2-1; d_gene: TRBD2; CDR3nt: TGTGCCAGCAGTTTGGCTAGCGGGAGAGAACAGTTCTTC; CDR3aa: CASSLASGREQFF
v_gene: TRBV5-4; abundance: -; j_gene: TRBJ2-1; d_gene: TRBD2; CDR3nt: TGTGCCAGCAGCGGGAGGGCCCGCGATGAGCAGTTCTTC; CDR3aa: CASSGRARDEQFF